These T cell receptor beta chains were read from a single sample in a study of blood T cell repertoires in COVID-19. Method: immunoSEQ multiplex PCR; TCRdb's copy keeps in-frame clones and lacks some. The profile covers roughly 300,000 clones, with around 88% appearing a single time and approximately 1.1% taken by the ten largest. Sequencing was done on a sample of peripheral blood. The source of these receptors is a woman in her forties or fifties with acute or convalescent COVID-19. Both conserved end residues are part of each CDR3. D genes are given only for firm matches. The listing skips clone size in some rows; elsewhere it reads once, few, many or a size class.

J gene,V gene,clone size,D gene,CDR3 DNA,CDR3 protein
TRBJ1-2,TRBV11-2,NA,NA,TGTGCCAGCAGCTATGGGCCTAACTATGGCTACACCTTC,CASSYGPNYGYTF
TRBJ2-7,TRBV19,many,NA,TGTGCCAGTAGTATGGTTAATTCTAATCCTATCTACGAGCAGTACTTC,CASSMVNSNPIYEQYF
TRBJ2-1,TRBV9,NA,TRBD2,TGTGCCAGCAGCGCAGGACTAGCGGTGACCTACAATGAGCAGTTCTTC,CASSAGLAVTYNEQFF
TRBJ2-1,TRBV7-2,NA,NA,TGTGCCAGCAGCTTGCAGGGAGGGGGGTACAATGAGCAGTTCTTC,CASSLQGGGYNEQFF
TRBJ1-4,TRBV2,few,NA,TGTGCCAGCAGGGAGGGCGTCTCAGGGATTAATGAAAAACTGTTTTTT,CASREGVSGINEKLFF
TRBJ2-5,TRBV18,NA,TRBD1,TGTGCCAGCTTGTCGGACAGGGGAGAGACCCAGTACTTC,CASLSDRGETQYF
TRBJ1-3,TRBV7-9,NA,NA,TGTGCCAGCAGCCAGGCCGGGGGGAGCTCTGGAAACACCATATATTTT,CASSQAGGSSGNTIYF
TRBJ2-3,TRBV4-1,NA,NA,TGCGCCAGCATGGAACGGAGTGGTGGGGCAGGGGCCACAGATACGCAGTATTTT,CASMERSGGAGATDTQYF
TRBJ2-7,TRBV5-1,NA,TRBD1,TGCGCCAGCAGCCGGACAGGCGGTCCCTACGAGCAGTACTTC,CASSRTGGPYEQYF
TRBJ2-5,TRBV5-1,NA,NA,TGCGCCAGCAGCTTGGCCCTGGCAGGGGTAGGGGAGACCCAGTACTTC,CASSLALAGVGETQYF
TRBJ1-2,TRBV5-1,once,NA,TGCGCCAGCAGCACGGGTACCAACTATGGCTACACCTTC,CASSTGTNYGYTF
TRBJ1-5,TRBV4-1,NA,NA,TGCGCCAGCAGCCTATCACAGGTGGAGTTTAATCAGCCCCAGCATTTT,CASSLSQVEFNQPQHF
TRBJ1-1,TRBV10-3,NA,TRBD1,TGTGCCATCAGCCCATCCGGGACAGGGGGTTTCGGTACTGAAGCTTTCTTT,CAISPSGTGGFGTEAFF
TRBJ2-5,TRBV7-9,NA,TRBD2,TGTGCCAGCAGCTTGGGAGCGGGGCGGGAGACCCAGTACTTC,CASSLGAGRETQYF
TRBJ2-1,TRBV6-5,NA,NA,TGTGCCAGCAGAACCGGGGACAATGAGCAGTTCTTC,CASRTGDNEQFF
TRBJ1-2,TRBV20-1,NA,NA,TGCAGTGCTGTACTAGGCTATGGCTACACCTTC,CSAVLGYGYTF
TRBJ1-1,TRBV7-9,NA,TRBD1,TGTGCCAGCAGCCGGAGACAGGGTTTGACTGAAGCTTTCTTT,CASSRRQGLTEAFF
TRBJ1-1,TRBV12-5,NA,NA,TGTGCTAGTGGTTCGGGGGCGGGAGGGGACACTGAAGCTTTCTTT,CASGSGAGGDTEAFF
TRBJ2-5,TRBV15,once,NA,TGTGCCACCAGCAGAGATTTAGATGGTAGGGGCCCAGAGACCCAGTACTTC,CATSRDLDGRGPETQYF
TRBJ2-3,TRBV4-1,NA,TRBD2,TGCGCCAGCAGCCAAGCTTTGGCGGGGGGGCCATTATCAGATACGCAGTATTTT,CASSQALAGGPLSDTQYF
TRBJ1-1,TRBV2,NA,TRBD1,TGTGCCAGCAGACCCATTACAGGGGGGGCTGAAGCTTTCTTT,CASRPITGGAEAFF
TRBJ2-5,TRBV24-1,NA,NA,TGTGCCACCATGGGCGGGGCGGGAGAGACCCAGTACTTC,CATMGGAGETQYF
TRBJ1-1,TRBV19,many,NA,TGTGCCAGTACCTCCGCGCCCCGAGGCAACACTGAAGCTTTCTTT,CASTSAPRGNTEAFF
TRBJ1-1,TRBV7-9,NA,TRBD1,TGTGCCAGCAGCTTAACAGGGGCAGGGAGCACTGAAGCTTTCTTT,CASSLTGAGSTEAFF
TRBJ2-3,TRBV5-1,few,TRBD2,TGCGCCAGCGGATTAAGGACTAGCGGGGGCACAGATACGCAGTATTTT,CASGLRTSGGTDTQYF